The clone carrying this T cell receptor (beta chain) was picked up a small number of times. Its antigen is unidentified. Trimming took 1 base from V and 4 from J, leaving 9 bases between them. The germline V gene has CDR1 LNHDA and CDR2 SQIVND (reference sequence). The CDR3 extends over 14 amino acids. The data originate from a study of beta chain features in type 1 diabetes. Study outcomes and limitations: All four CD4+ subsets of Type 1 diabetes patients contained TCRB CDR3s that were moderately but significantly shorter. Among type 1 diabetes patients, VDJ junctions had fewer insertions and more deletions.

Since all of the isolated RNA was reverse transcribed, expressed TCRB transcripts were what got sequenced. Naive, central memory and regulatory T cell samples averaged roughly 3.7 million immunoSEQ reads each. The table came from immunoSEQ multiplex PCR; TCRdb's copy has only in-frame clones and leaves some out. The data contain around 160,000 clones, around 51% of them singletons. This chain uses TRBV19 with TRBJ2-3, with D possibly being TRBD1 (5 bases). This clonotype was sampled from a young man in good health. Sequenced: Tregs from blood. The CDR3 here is CASSIGHRSDTQYF. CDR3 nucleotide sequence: TGTGCCAGTAGTATAGGACACAGGTCAGATACGCAGTATTTT.